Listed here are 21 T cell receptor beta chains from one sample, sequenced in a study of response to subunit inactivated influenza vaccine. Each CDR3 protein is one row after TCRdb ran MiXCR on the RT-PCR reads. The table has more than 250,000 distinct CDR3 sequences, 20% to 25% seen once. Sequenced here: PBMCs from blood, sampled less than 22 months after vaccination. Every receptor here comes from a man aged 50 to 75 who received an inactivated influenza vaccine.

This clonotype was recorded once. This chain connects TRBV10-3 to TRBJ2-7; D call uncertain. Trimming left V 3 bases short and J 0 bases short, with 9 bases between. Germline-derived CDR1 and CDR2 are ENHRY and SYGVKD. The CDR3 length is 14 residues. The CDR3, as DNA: TGTGCCATCAGTGATGGCGGCGCCTCCTACGAGCAGTACTTC. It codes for CAISDGGASYEQYF.

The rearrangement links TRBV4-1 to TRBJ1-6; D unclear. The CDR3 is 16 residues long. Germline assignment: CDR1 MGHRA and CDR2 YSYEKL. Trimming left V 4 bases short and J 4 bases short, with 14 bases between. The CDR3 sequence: CASSLGRGSYNSPLHF. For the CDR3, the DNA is TGCGCCAGCAGCCTGGGCCGGGGAAGTTATAATTCACCCCTCCACTTT.

The CDR3 sequence is CASTKGIPNYGYTF. The DNA of the CDR3 is TGTGCCAGCACCAAGGGCATTCCTAACTATGGCTACACCTTC. V gene TRBV6-1 combines with J gene TRBJ1-2, with no clear D. The CDR3 sequence is 14 residues long. Looked up from germline, CDR1 is MNHNS and CDR2 is SASEGT. Trimming took 7 bases from V and 0 from J, leaving 12 bases between them.

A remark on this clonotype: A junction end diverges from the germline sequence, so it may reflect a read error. DNA of the CDR3: TGTGCCAGCAGTTACTCAAACGGAGCCAATGCGCAGTTCTTC. Residues: CASSYSNGANAQFF. The chain uses TRBV6-2 or TRBV6-3 and TRBJ2-1, with D uncertain. Germline CDR1 reads MNHEY; CDR2 reads SVGEGT. This CDR3 has 14 residues.

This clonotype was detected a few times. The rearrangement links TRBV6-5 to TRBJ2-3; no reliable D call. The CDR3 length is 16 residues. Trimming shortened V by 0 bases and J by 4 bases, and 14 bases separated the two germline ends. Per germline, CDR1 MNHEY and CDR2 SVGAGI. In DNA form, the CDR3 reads TGTGCCAGCAGTTACTCCGGCCCCAATGTGGCAGATACGCAGTATTTT. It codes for CASSYSGPNVADTQYF.

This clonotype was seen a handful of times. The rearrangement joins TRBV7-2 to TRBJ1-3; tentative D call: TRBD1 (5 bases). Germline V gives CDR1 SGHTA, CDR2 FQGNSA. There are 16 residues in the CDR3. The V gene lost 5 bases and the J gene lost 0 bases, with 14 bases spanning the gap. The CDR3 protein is CASSPGTAYSGNTIYF. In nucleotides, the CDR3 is TGTGCCAGCAGCCCGGGGACCGCTTACTCTGGAAACACCATATATTTT.

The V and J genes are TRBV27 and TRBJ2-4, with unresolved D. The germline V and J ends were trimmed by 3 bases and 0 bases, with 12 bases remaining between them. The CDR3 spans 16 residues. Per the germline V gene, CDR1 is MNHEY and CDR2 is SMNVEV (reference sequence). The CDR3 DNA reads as TGTGCCAGCAGTTTTACAGCCTTCCTAGCCAAAAACATTCAGTACTTC. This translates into CASSFTAFLAKNIQYF.

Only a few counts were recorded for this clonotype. The DNA for the CDR3 is TGCAGTGCCACAGGGGATGCACCTGATACGCAGTATTTT. It specifies CSATGDAPDTQYF. This sequence joins TRBV20-1 and TRBJ2-3; 7 nucleotides agree with TRBD1. Germline assignment: CDR1 DFQATT and CDR2 SNEGSKA (reference sequence). J gave up 6 bases and V 6 bases, and 9 bases lay outside the gene matches. The length of the CDR3 is 13 residues.

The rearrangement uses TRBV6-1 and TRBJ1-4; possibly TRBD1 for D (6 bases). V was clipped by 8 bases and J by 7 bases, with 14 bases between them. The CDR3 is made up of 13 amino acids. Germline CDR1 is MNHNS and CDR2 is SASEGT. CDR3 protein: CASGRDTAEKLFF. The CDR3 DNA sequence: TGTGCCAGCGGCCGGGACACTGCTGAAAAACTGTTTTTT.

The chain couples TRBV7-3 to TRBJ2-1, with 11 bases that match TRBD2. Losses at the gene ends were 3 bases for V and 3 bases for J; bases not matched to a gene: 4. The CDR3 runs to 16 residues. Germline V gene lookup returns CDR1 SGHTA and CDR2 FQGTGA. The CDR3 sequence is CASSFSGLAVYNEQFF. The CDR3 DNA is TGTGCCAGCAGCTTCTCGGGACTAGCGGTCTACAATGAGCAGTTCTTC.

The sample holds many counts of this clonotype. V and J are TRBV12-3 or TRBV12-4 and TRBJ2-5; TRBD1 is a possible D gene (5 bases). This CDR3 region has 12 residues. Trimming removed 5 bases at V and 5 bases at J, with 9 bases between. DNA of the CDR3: TGTGCCAGCAGTGACCCAGGGGAGACCCAGTACTTC. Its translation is CASSDPGETQYF.

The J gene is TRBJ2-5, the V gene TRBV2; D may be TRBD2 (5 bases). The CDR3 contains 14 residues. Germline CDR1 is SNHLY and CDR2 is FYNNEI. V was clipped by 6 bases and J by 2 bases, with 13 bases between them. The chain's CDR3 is CASRDFESQETQYF. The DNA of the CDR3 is TGTGCCAGCAGGGACTTCGAGTCTCAAGAGACCCAGTACTTC. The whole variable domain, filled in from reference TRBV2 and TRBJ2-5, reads EPEVTQTPSHQVTQMGQEVILRCVPISNHLYFYWYRQILGQKVEFLVSFYNNEISEKSEIFDDQFSVERPDGSNFTLKIRSTKLEDSAMYFCASRDFESQETQYFGPGTRLLVL.

CDR3 coding DNA: TGCGCCAGCCGCGTGACAGGCGGTGAGACCCAGTACTTC. It yields the protein CASRVTGGETQYF. The rearrangement links TRBV5-1 to TRBJ2-5; a possible D gene is TRBD1 (6 bases). The germline V gene has CDR1 SGHRS and CDR2 YFSETQ. The CDR3 is 13 amino acids. With 7 bases removed from V and 5 bases from J, the gap between germline ends came to 15 bases.

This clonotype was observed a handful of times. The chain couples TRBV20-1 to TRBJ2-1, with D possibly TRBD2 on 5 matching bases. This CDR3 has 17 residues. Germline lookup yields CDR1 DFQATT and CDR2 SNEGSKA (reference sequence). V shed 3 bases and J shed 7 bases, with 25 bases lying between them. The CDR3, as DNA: TGCAGTGCTAGCACCTTCTTGGGTCAGGAGGTTTGGAATGAGCAGTTCTTC. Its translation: CSASTFLGQEVWNEQFF.

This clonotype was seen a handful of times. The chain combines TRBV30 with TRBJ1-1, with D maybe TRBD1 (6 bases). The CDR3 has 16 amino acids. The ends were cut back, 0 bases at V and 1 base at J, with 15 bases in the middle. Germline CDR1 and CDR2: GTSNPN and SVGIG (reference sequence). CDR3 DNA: TGTGCCTGGAGTGTAACCTGGACAGCCGAGAACACTGAAGCTTTCTTT. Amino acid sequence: CAWSVTWTAENTEAFF.

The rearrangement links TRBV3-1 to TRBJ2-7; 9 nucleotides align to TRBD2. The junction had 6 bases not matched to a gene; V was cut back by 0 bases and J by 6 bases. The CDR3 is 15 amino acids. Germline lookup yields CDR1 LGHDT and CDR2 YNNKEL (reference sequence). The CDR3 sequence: CASSQDIAGVGEQYF. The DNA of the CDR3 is TGTGCCAGCAGCCAAGATATAGCGGGAGTAGGCGAGCAGTACTTC.

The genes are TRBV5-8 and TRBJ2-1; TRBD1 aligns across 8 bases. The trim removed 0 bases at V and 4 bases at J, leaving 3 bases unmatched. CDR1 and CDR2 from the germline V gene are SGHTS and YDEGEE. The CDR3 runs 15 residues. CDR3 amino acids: CASSLGRTGYNEQFF. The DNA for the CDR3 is TGTGCCAGCAGCTTGGGACGGACAGGGTACAATGAGCAGTTCTTC.

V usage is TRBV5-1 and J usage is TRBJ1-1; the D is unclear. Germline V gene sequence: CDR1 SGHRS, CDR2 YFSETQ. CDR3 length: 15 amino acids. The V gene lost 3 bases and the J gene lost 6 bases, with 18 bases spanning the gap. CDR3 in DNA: TGCGCCAGCAGCTGGGCCGGGAAGGGTAACCCTGAAGCTTTCTTT. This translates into CASSWAGKGNPEAFF. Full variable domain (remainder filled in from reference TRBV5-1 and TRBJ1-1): KAGVTQTPRYLIKTRGQQVTLSCSPISGHRSVSWYQQTPGQGLQFLFEYFSETQRNKGNFPGRFSGRQFSNSRSEMNVSTLELGDSALYLCASSWAGKGNPEAFFGQGTRLTVV.

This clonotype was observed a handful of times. The CDR3 DNA sequence: TGTGCCAGCAGCTTAGAACCCCCCCGGAGGCTCTCTTTGGAAAAACTGTTTTTT. Translation gives CASSLEPPRRLSLEKLFF. The rearrangement uses TRBV11-2 and TRBJ1-4; D is ambiguous. The CDR3 is made up of 18 amino acids. V lost 0 bases to trimming and J lost 8 bases, with 22 bases between them. Germline V gene lookup returns CDR1 SGHAT and CDR2 FQNNGV.

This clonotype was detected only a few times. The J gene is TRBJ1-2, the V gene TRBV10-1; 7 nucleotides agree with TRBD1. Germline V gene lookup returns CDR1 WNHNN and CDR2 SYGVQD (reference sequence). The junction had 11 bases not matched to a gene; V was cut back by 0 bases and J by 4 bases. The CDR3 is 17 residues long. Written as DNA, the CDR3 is TGCGCCAGCAGTGAGTCGTGGAGGGGGCCCGACCTCTATGGCTACACCTTC. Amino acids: CASSESWRGPDLYGYTF.

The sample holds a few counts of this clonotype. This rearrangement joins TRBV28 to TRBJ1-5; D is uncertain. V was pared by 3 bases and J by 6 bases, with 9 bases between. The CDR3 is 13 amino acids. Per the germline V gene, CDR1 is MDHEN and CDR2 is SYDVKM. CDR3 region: CASSLGTFQPQHF. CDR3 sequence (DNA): TGTGCCAGCAGTTTGGGCACGTTTCAGCCCCAGCATTTT.